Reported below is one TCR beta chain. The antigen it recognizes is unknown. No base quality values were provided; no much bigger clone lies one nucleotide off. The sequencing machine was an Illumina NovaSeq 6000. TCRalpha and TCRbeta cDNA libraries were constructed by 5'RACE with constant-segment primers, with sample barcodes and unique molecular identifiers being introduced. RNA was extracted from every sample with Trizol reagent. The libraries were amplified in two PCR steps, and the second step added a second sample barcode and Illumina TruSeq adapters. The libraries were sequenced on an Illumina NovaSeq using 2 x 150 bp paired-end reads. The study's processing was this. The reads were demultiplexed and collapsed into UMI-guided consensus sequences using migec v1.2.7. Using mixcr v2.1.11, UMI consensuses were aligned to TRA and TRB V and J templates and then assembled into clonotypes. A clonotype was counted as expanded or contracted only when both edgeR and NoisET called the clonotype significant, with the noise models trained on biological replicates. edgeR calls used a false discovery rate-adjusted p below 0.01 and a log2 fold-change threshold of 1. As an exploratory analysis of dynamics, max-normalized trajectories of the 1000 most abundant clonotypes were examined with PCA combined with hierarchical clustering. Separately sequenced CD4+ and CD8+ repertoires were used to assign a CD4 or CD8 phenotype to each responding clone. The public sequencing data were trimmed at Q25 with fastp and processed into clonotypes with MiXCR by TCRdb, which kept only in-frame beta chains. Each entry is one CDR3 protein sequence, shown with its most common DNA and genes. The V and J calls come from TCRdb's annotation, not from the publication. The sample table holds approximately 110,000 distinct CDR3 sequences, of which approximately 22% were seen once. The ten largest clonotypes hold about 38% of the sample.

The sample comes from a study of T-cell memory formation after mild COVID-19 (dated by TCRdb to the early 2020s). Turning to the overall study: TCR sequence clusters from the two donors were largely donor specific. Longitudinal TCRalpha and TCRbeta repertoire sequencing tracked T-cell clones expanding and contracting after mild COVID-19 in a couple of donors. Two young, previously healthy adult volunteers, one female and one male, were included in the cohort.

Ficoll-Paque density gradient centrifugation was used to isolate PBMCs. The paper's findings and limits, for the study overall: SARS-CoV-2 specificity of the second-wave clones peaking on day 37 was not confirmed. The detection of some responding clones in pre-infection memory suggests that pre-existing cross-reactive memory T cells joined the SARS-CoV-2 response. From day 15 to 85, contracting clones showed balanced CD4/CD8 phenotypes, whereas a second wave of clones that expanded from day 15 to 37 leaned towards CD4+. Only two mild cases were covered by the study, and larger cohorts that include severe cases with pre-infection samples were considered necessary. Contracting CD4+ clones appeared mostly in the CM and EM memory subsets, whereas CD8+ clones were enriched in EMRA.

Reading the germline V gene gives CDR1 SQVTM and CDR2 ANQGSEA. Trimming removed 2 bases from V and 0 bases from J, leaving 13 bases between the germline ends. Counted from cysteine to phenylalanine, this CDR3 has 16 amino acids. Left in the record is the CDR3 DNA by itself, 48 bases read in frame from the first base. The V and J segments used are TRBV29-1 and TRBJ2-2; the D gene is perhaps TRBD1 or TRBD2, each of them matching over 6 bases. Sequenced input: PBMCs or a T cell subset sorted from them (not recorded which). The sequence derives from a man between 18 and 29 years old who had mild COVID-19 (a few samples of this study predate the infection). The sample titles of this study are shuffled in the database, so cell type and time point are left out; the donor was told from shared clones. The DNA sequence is TGCAGCGTTGAAATCCGGGGGCTAGCGAACACCGGGGAGCTGTTTTTT. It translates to CSVEIRGLANTGELFF.